Listed here are 2 T cell receptor beta chains from one sample, sequenced in a study of cytomegalovirus exposure and HLA in healthy donors. The PCR was carried out with 60 Vbeta primers and 13 Jbeta primers. Assay: immunoSEQ multiplex PCR; the TCRdb copy retains only in-frame clones and omits some. In the table there are 70,000 or so clones, roughly 70% of which are singletons. Material for sequencing was PBMCs. The receptors derive from a woman younger than 45 in good health and CMV-seronegative.

This clone was counted a few times. This chain uses TRBV5-5 with TRBJ2-1; D ambiguous. Germline loops: CDR1 SGHKS, CDR2 YYEKEE (reference sequence). The CDR3 has 14 residues. V lost 4 bases to trimming and J lost 5 bases, with 13 bases between them. This chain's CDR3 is CASSPWNEDNEQFF. The CDR3 nucleotides are TGTGCCAGCAGCCCCTGGAATGAGGACAATGAGCAGTTCTTC. Based on the CDR3 plus reference TRBV5-5 and TRBJ2-1, the full variable domain is DAGVTQSPTHLIKTRGQQVTLRCSPISGHKSVSWYQQVLGQGPQFIFQYYEKEERGRGNFPDRFSARQFPNYSSELNVNALLLGDSALYLCASSPWNEDNEQFFGPGTRLTVL.

In this sample, this clone turned up a few times. The chain is built from TRBV27 and TRBJ1-2; D unresolved. The CDR3 is made up of 13 amino acids. Trimming stripped 6 bases from V and 8 bases from J, with 16 bases between. The germline V gene has CDR1 MNHEY and CDR2 SMNVEV (reference sequence). For the CDR3, the DNA is TGTGCCAGCAGCCCCCGTGAGAATCTAGGCTACACCTTC. Translation: CASSPRENLGYTF.